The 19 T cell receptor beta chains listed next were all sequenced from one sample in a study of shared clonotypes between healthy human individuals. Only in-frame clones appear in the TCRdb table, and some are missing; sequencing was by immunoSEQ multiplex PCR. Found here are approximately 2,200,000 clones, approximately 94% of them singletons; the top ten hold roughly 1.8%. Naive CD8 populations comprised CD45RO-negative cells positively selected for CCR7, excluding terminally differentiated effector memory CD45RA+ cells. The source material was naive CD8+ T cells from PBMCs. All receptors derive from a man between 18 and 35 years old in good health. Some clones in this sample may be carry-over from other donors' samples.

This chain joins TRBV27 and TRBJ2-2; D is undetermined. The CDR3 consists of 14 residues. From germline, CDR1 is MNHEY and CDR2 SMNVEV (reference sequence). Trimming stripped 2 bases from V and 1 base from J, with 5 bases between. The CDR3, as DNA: TGTGCCAGCAGTTTAAATCGGAACACCGGGGAGCTGTTTTTT. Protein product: CASSLNRNTGELFF.

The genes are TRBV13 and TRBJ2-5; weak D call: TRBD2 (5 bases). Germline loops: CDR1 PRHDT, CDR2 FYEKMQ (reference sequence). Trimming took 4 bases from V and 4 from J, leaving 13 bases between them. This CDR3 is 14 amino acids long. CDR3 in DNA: TGTGCCAGCAGCTCCCTCGAGGGTGGAGAGACCCAGTACTTC. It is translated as CASSSLEGGETQYF. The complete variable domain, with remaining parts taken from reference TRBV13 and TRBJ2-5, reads AAGVIQSPRHLIKEKRETATLKCYPIPRHDTVYWYQQGPGQDPQFLISFYEKMQSDKGSIPDRFSAQQFSDYHSELNMSSLELGDSALYFCASSSLEGGETQYFGPGTRLLVL.

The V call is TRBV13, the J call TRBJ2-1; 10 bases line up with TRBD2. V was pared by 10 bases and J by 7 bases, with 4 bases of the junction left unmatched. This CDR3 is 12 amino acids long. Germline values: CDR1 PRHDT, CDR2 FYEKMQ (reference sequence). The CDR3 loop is CAIAGGFNEQFF. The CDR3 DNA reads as TGTGCCATAGCGGGAGGTTTTAATGAGCAGTTCTTC.

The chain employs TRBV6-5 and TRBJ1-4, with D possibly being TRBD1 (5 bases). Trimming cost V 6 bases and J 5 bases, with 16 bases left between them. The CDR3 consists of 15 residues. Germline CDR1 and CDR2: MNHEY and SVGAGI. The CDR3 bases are TGTGCCAGCAGAGCCCGGGACTCCAAGAATGAAAAACTGTTTTTT. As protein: CASRARDSKNEKLFF.

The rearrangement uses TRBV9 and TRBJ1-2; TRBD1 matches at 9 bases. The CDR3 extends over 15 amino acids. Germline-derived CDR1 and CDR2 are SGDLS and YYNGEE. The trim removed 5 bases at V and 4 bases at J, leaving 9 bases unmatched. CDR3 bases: TGTGCCAGCAGAGTCAGACAGGGGGATTTCTATGGCTACACCTTC. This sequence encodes CASRVRQGDFYGYTF. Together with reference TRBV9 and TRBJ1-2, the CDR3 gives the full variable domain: DSGVTQTPKHLITATGQRVTLRCSPRSGDLSVYWYQQSLDQGLQFLIQYYNGEERAKGNILERFSAQQFPDLHSELNLSSLELGDSALYFCASRVRQGDFYGYTFGSGTRLTVV.

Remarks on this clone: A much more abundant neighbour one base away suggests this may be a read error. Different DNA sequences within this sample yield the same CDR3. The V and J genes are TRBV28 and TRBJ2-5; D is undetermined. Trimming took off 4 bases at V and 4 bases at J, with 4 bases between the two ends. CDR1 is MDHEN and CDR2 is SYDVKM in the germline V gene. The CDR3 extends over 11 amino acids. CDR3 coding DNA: TGTGCCAGCAGTTCGGGAGAGACCCAGTACTTC. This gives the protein CASSSGETQYF.

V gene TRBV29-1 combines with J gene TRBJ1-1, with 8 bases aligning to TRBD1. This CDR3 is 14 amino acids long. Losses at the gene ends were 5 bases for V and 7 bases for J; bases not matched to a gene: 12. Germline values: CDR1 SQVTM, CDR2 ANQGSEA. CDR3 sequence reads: CSVIGIQGALEAFF. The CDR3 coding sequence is TGCAGCGTTATAGGGATTCAGGGGGCCCTTGAAGCTTTCTTT.

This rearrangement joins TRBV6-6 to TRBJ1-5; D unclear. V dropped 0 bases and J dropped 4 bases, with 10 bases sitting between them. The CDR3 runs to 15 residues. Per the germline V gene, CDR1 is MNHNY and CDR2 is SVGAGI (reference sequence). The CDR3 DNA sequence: TGTGCCAGCAGTTACTCGATTGAGGTGAATCAGCCCCAGCATTTT. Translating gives CASSYSIEVNQPQHF.

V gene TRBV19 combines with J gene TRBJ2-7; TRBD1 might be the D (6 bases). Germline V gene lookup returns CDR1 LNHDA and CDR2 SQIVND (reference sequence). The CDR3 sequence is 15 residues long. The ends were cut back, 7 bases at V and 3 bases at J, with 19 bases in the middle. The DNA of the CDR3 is TGTGCCAGTACTAGTCGCTTGGACAGCCACTACGAGCAGTACTTC. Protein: CASTSRLDSHYEQYF.

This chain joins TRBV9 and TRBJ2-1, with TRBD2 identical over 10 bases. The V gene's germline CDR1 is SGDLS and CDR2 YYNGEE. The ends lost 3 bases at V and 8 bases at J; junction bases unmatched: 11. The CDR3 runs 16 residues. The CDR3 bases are TGTGCCAGCAGCGCGGGACCTAGCGGGAGTATGGATGAGCAGTTCTTC. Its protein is CASSAGPSGSMDEQFF.

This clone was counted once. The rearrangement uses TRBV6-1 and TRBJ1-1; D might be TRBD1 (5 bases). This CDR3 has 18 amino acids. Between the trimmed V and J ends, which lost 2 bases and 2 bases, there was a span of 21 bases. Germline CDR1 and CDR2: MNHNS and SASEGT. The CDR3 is CASSEIKAPGRRNTEAFF. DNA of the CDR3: TGTGCCAGCAGTGAAATTAAGGCTCCGGGACGGAGAAACACTGAAGCTTTCTTT.

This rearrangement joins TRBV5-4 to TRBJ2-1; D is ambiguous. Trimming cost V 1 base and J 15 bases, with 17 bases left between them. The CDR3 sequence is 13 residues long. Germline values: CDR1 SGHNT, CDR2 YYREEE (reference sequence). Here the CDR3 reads CASSLLPESKPFF. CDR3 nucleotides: TGTGCCAGCAGCTTGCTTCCAGAAAGCAAGCCGTTCTTC.

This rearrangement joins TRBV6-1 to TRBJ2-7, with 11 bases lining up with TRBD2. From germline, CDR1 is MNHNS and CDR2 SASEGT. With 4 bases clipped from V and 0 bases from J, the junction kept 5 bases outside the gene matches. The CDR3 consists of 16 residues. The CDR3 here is CASSGSTSGSSYEQYF. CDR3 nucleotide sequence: TGTGCCAGCAGTGGCAGTACTAGCGGGAGCTCCTACGAGCAGTACTTC.

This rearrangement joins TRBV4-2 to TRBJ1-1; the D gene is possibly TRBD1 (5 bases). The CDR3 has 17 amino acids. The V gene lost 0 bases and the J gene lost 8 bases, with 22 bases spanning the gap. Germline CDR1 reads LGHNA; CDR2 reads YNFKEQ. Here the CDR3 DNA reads TGTGCCAGCAGCCAAGATGGGATACAGGCCGGGGCGATCGAAGCTTTCTTT. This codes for CASSQDGIQAGAIEAFF.

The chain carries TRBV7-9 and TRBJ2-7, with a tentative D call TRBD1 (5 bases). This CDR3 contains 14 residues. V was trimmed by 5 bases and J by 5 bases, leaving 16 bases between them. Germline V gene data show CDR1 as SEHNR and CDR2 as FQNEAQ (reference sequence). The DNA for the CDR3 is TGTGCCAGCAGCCCACTGGGGCAGCTGAACGAGCAGTACTTC. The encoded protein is CASSPLGQLNEQYF.

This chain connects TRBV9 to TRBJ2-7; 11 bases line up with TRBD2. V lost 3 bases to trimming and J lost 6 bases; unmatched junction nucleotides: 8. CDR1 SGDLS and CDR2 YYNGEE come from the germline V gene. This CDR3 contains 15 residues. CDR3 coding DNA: TGTGCCAGCAGCGCCCCGACTAGCGGGAATTCCGAGCAGTACTTC. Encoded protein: CASSAPTSGNSEQYF. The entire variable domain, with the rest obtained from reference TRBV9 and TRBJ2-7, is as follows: DSGVTQTPKHLITATGQRVTLRCSPRSGDLSVYWYQQSLDQGLQFLIQYYNGEERAKGNILERFSAQQFPDLHSELNLSSLELGDSALYFCASSAPTSGNSEQYFGPGTRLTVT.

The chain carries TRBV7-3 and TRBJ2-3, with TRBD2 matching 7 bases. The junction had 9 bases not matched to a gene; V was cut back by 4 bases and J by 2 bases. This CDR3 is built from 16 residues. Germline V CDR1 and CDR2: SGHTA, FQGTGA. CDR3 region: CASSSVPSGPTDTQYF. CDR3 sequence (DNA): TGTGCCAGCAGCTCCGTCCCTAGCGGACCCACAGATACGCAGTATTTT.

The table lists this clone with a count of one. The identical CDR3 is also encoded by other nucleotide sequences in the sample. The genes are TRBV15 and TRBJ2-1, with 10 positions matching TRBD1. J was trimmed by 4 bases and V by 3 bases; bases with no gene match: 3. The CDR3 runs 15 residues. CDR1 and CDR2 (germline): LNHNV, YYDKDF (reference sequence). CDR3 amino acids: CATSSRTGGYNEQFF. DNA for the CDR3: TGTGCCACCAGCAGCAGGACAGGGGGGTACAATGAGCAGTTCTTC.

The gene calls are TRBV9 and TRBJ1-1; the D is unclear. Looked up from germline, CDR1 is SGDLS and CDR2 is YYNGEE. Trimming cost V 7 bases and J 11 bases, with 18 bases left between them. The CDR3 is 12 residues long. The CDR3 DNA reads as TGTGCCAGCTCGGGAAGTGAGGCGGGTGCTTTCTTT. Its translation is CASSGSEAGAFF.